Listed below are T cell receptor beta chains from one sample, sequenced in a study of control samples from healthy donors and cancer patients. The assay was immunoSEQ multiplex PCR, and TCRdb's table has in-frame clones only and misses some. The sample lists about 270,000 clones; over 75% were seen once. Sample: PBMCs. Every receptor here comes from a woman aged 60 to 75 with lung cancer. CDR3s include the opening cysteine and the closing phenylalanine or tryptophan. The order of the fields is J gene, CDR3 length, D gene, clone size, V gene, CDR3 protein, CDR3 DNA. D genes are given only for firm matches. Some rows have no size entry. The others give once, few or many, or a class for an expanded clone.

TRBJ2-3 | 17 | TRBD2 | - | TRBV10-3 | CAISEGGGGGGTDTQYF | TGTGCCATCAGTGAAGGAGGCGGGGGAGGTGGCACAGATACGCAGTATTTT
TRBJ1-3 | 16 | - | - | TRBV5-1 | CASSLGLPRSGNTIYF | TGCGCCAGCAGCTTGGGACTGCCGCGCTCTGGAAACACCATATATTTT
TRBJ1-5 | 14 | TRBD1 | many | TRBV19 | CASADRVGNQPQHF | TGTGCCAGTGCAGACAGGGTTGGCAATCAGCCCCAGCATTTT
TRBJ2-7 | 14 | TRBD1 | - | TRBV19 | CACRPGQGMDEQYF | TGTGCCTGCCGACCGGGACAGGGGATGGACGAGCAGTACTTC
TRBJ2-7 | 12 | - | - | TRBV2 | CASRQGRHEQYF | TGTGCCAGCAGACAGGGACGCCACGAGCAGTACTTC
TRBJ2-7 | 13 | - | - | TRBV3-1/TRBV3-2 | CASSQAYFYEQYF | TGTGCCAGCAGCCAAGCGTACTTCTACGAGCAGTACTTC
TRBJ2-5 | 15 | TRBD1 | - | TRBV27 | CASSLGTARQETQYF | TGTGCCAGCAGTCTAGGGACAGCACGGCAAGAGACCCAGTACTTC
TRBJ1-3 | 15 | - | - | TRBV27 | CASSSTTPPGNTIYF | TGTGCCAGCAGTTCCACCACGCCACCTGGAAACACCATATATTTT
TRBJ1-5 | 13 | - | - | TRBV5-5 | CASSLEGTQPQHF | TGTGCCAGCAGCTTGGAAGGGACTCAGCCCCAGCATTTT
TRBJ2-7 | 15 | - | - | TRBV5-6 | CASSWRQAGSYEQYF | TGTGCCAGCAGCTGGAGACAGGCCGGCTCCTACGAGCAGTACTTC
TRBJ2-7 | 16 | - | - | TRBV21-1 | CASSKALCQSSYEQYF | TGTGCCAGCAGCAAAGCGCTATGCCAGAGCTCCTACGAGCAGTACTTC
TRBJ1-3 | 15 | - | few | TRBV9 | CASSVDHSSGNTIYF | TGTGCCAGCAGCGTGGACCACAGCTCTGGAAACACCATATATTTT
TRBJ1-5 | 16 | TRBD1 | many | TRBV2 | CASSLSGGEFGQPQHF | TGTGCCAGCAGTCTATCAGGGGGCGAATTCGGACAGCCCCAGCATTTT
TRBJ2-3 | 13 | - | once | TRBV7-3 | CASSLGVADTQYF | TGTGCCAGCAGCCTAGGGGTGGCAGATACGCAGTATTTT
TRBJ2-6 | 17 | TRBD1 | - | TRBV6-1 | CASREGQGSSGANVLTF | TGTGCCAGCAGAGAAGGACAGGGGAGCTCTGGGGCCAACGTCCTGACTTTC
TRBJ2-7 | 16 | - | - | TRBV4-1 | CASSFTPGRRAYEQYF | TGCGCCAGCAGCTTCACCCCGGGACGTCGAGCCTACGAGCAGTACTTC
TRBJ2-1 | 15 | - | - | TRBV5-4 | CASSSGQPAYNEQFF | TGTGCCAGCAGCTCAGGACAGCCCGCCTACAATGAGCAGTTCTTC
TRBJ1-5 | 13 | TRBD1 | few | TRBV12-3/TRBV12-4 | CATAGTGNQPQHF | TGTGCCACCGCCGGGACAGGGAATCAGCCCCAGCATTTT
TRBJ1-1 | 15 | TRBD1 | once | TRBV7-9 | CASSSSGTGRTEAFF | TGTGCCAGCAGCTCGTCTGGGACAGGGCGGACTGAAGCTTTCTTT
TRBJ1-1 | 14 | - | few | TRBV6-2/TRBV6-3 | CASSPHDPNTEAFF | TGTGCCAGCAGTCCACACGATCCGAACACTGAAGCTTTCTTT
TRBJ2-7 | 12 | - | few | TRBV6-5 | CASSRDRYEQYF | TGTGCCAGCAGTCGGGACCGCTACGAGCAGTACTTC
TRBJ1-3 | 15 | - | few | TRBV28 | CASSSASYSGNTIYF | TGTGCCAGCAGTTCGGCATCTTACTCTGGAAACACCATATATTTT
TRBJ2-1 | 11 | - | - | TRBV7-9 | CASSQASEQFF | TGTGCCAGCAGCCAGGCCAGTGAGCAGTTCTTC
TRBJ1-5 | 16 | - | - | TRBV28 | CARSLGGGARDQPQHF | TGTGCCCGCAGTTTGGGTGGGGGGGCCCGGGATCAGCCCCAGCATTTT
TRBJ2-3 | 16 | TRBD2 | - | TRBV3-1/TRBV3-2 | CASSRSPRTSGDTQYF | TGTGCCAGCAGTCGAAGCCCCCGGACTAGCGGGGATACGCAGTATTTT
TRBJ1-1 | 15 | - | - | TRBV6-6 | CASSYPGGSGTEAFF | TGTGCCAGCAGTTATCCGGGGGGCTCGGGCACTGAAGCTTTCTTT
TRBJ1-5 | 16 | TRBD1 | - | TRBV6-5 | CASSYRQGASNQPQHF | TGTGCCAGCAGTTACCGGCAGGGGGCAAGCAATCAGCCCCAGCATTTT
TRBJ2-5 | 13 | - | - | TRBV2 | CASKNTVQETQYF | TGTGCCAGCAAAAACACAGTACAAGAGACCCAGTACTTC
TRBJ2-3 | 15 | TRBD2 | once | TRBV5-1 | CASSLERGGTDTQYF | TGCGCCAGCAGCTTGGAGCGGGGGGGCACAGATACGCAGTATTTT
TRBJ1-4 | 16 | - | - | TRBV5-1 | CASSLVGSGPNEKLFF | TGCGCCAGCAGCTTGGTCGGGTCCGGGCCTAATGAAAAACTGTTTTTT
TRBJ2-7 | 12 | - | - | TRBV10-3 | CAIRGGGDEQYF | TGTGCCATCAGAGGGGGCGGGGACGAGCAGTACTTC
TRBJ2-3 | 14 | - | - | TRBV6-1 | CASSESLGTDTQYF | TGTGCCAGCAGTGAATCCTTGGGCACAGATACGCAGTATTTT
TRBJ1-3 | 15 | TRBD1 | once | TRBV10-3 | CAISESKDRGNTIYF | TGTGCCATCAGTGAGTCCAAGGACAGGGGAAACACCATATATTTT
TRBJ1-1 | 13 | - | - | TRBV6-6 | CASSYSTNTEAFF | TGTGCCAGCAGTTACTCAACGAACACTGAAGCTTTCTTT
TRBJ1-1 | 14 | - | - | TRBV3-1/TRBV3-2 | CASSREIPNTEAFF | TGTGCCAGCAGTCGGGAAATACCGAACACTGAAGCTTTCTTT
TRBJ1-2 | 13 | - | - | TRBV30 | CAWSVRVNYGYTF | TGTGCCTGGAGTGTAAGGGTTAACTATGGCTACACCTTC
TRBJ2-1 | 15 | - | few | TRBV6-5 | CASSYRGASYNEQFF | TGTGCCAGCAGTTATCGGGGGGCATCCTACAATGAGCAGTTCTTC
TRBJ1-2 | 15 | - | - | TRBV5-4 | CASSPFGVGFYGYTF | TGTGCCAGCAGCCCTTTTGGGGTGGGCTTCTATGGCTACACCTTC
TRBJ2-7 | 15 | TRBD1 | once | TRBV6-4 | CASSEDRGFCSEQYF | TGTGCCAGCAGTGAGGACAGGGGATTTTGCTCCGAGCAGTACTTC
TRBJ1-1 | 11 | - | - | TRBV2 | CASKPDSRAFF | TGTGCCAGCAAGCCGGACAGTCGTGCTTTCTTT
TRBJ1-1 | 16 | TRBD1 | - | TRBV27 | CASKKQGPRSDTEAFF | TGTGCCAGCAAGAAACAGGGGCCACGTAGCGACACTGAAGCTTTCTTT
TRBJ2-1 | 16 | - | - | TRBV19 | CASSRESGGTLNEQFF | TGTGCCAGTAGCCGCGAATCCGGGGGCACCCTCAATGAGCAGTTCTTC
TRBJ2-2 | 16 | TRBD2 | - | TRBV7-2 | CASSPQGTTNTGELFF | TGTGCCAGCAGCCCCCAAGGGACTACGAACACCGGGGAGCTGTTTTTT
TRBJ2-3 | 14 | - | - | TRBV5-1 | CASSSGSFTDTQYF | TGCGCCAGCAGCTCAGGGTCTTTCACAGATACGCAGTATTTT
TRBJ1-5 | 20 | - | - | TRBV3-1/TRBV3-2 | CASSQDPSGGVSEGNQPQHF | TGTGCCAGCAGCCAAGATCCCTCCGGAGGAGTTTCAGAGGGCAATCAGCCCCAGCATTTT
TRBJ2-7 | 16 | - | - | TRBV19 | CASSMPGSARPYEQYF | TGTGCCAGTAGTATGCCCGGGTCCGCAAGACCTTACGAGCAGTACTTC